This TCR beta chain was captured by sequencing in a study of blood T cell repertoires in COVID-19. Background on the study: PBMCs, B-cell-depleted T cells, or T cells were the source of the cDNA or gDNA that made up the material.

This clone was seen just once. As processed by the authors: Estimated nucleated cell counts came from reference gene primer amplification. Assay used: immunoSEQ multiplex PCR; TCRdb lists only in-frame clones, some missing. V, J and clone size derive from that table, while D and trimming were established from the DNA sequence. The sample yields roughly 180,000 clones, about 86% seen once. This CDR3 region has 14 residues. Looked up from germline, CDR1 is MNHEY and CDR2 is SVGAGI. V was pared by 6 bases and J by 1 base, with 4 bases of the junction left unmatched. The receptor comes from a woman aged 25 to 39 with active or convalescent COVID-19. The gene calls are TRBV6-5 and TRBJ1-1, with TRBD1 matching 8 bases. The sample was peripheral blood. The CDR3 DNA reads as TGTGCCAGCAGGGGGGACAGGAGGAACACTGAAGCTTTCTTT. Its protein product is CASRGDRRNTEAFF.